This T cell receptor (beta chain) was captured in a study of shared clonotypes between healthy human individuals. Method: immunoSEQ multiplex PCR; TCRdb's copy keeps in-frame clones and lacks some. The sample includes roughly 2.2 million clones, around 92% of them seen just once. The germline V gene has CDR1 LNHDA and CDR2 SQIVND (reference sequence). This CDR3 has 15 residues. The ends lost 3 bases at V and 8 bases at J; junction bases unmatched: 7. This chain links TRBV19 with TRBJ2-3, with 11 bases fitting TRBD2. This receptor was identified in a man in his late teens or twenties in good health. Some clones in this sample may be carry-over from other donors' samples. The sequencing sample was made of naive CD4+ T cells from PBMCs. Noted subset: CD45RA+ positively selected. The CDR3 loop reads CASSMGTSGGSTQYF. Written as DNA, the CDR3 is TGTGCCAGTAGTATGGGGACTAGCGGAGGAAGTACGCAGTATTTT.